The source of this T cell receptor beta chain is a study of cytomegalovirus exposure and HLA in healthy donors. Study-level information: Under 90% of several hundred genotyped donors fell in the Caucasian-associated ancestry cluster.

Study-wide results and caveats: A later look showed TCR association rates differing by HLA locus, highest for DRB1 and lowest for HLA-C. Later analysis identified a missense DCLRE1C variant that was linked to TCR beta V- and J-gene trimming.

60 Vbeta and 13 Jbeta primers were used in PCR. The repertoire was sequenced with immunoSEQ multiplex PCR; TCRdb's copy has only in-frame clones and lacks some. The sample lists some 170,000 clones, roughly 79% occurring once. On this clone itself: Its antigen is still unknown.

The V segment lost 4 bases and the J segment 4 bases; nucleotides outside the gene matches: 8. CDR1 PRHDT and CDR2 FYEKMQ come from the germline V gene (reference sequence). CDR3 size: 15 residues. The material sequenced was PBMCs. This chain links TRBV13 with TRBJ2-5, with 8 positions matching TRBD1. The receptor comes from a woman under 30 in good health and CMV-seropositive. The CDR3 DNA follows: TGTGCCAGCAGCTCTTTCAGGGGGCTCGGAGAGACCCAGTACTTC. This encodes CASSSFRGLGETQYF.